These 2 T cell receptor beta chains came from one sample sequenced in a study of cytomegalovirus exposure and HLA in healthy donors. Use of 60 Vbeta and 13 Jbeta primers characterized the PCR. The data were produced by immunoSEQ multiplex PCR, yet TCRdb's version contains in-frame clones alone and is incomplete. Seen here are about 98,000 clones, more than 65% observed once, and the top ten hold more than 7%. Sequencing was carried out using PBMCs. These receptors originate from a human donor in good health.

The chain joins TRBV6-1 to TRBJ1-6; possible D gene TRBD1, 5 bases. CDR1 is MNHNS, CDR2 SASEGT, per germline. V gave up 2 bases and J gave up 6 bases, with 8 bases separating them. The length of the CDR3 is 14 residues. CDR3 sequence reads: CASSELGGNSPLHF. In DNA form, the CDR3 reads TGTGCCAGCAGTGAATTGGGGGGTAATTCACCCCTCCACTTT.

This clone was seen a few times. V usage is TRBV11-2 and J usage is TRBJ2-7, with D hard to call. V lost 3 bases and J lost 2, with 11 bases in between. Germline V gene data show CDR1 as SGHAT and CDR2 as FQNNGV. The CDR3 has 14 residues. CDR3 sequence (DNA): TGTGCCAGCAGCTTGGTAAGCCAAACCTACGAGCAGTACTTC. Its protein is CASSLVSQTYEQYF.